This entry concerns a single TCR beta chain. Trimming pared 3 bases from V and 2 bases from J, leaving 5 bases between. The CDR3 length is 12 residues. Germline V gives CDR1 SGHNT, CDR2 YYREEE (reference sequence). The data are from a study of blood T cell repertoires in COVID-19. Study context: Material from acute and convalescent COVID-19 was sourced from the United States, Italy and Spain. The analysed material was cDNA or gDNA that came from T cells, B-cell-depleted T cells, or PBMCs.

Methods used by the authors: Cell counts per sample came from amplifying reference gene primers. The table came from immunoSEQ multiplex PCR; TCRdb's copy has only in-frame clones and leaves some out. V and J calls plus clone size are reproduced from that table; the DNA served to infer D and trimming. Found here are almost 250,000 clones, more than 75% of them singletons; the top ten hold 5.5% to 6.5%. During active infection, Seattle patients enrolled and were then monitored through disease. V and J are TRBV5-4 and TRBJ2-5; D is ambiguous. Sequencing used peripheral blood. This TCR was sampled from a woman at least 80 years old with COVID-19, enrolled during active disease. The DNA for the CDR3 is TGTGCCAGCAGCTATATTCAAGAGACCCAGTACTTC. Translated, it gives CASSYIQETQYF. The full variable domain, with the rest looked up from reference TRBV5-4 and TRBJ2-5, is ETGVTQSPTHLIKTRGQQVTLRCSSQSGHNTVSWYQQALGQGPQFIFQYYREEENGRGNFPPRFSGLQFPNYSSELNVNALELDDSALYLCASSYIQETQYFGPGTRLLVL.